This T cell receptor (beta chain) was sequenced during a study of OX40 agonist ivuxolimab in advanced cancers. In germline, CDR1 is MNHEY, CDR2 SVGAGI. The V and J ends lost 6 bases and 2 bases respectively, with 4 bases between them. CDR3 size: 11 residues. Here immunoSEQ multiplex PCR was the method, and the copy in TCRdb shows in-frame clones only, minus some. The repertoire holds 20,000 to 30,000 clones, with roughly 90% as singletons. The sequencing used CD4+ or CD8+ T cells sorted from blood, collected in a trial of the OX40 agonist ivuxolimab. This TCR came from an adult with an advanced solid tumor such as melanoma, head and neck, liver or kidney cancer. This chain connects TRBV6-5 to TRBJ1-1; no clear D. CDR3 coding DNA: TGTGCCAGCAGCCGAAACACTGAAGCTTTCTTT. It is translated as CASSRNTEAFF.